The 10 T cell receptor beta chains presented below share a single source sample, sequenced in a study of T-cell memory formation after mild COVID-19. TCRdb ran MiXCR on the 5' RACE reads and lists one entry per CDR3 protein. Of some 600,000 distinct CDR3 sequences in the sample, roughly 17% were seen once. Source material: PBMCs or a T cell subset sorted from them (not recorded which). The receptors were sampled from an adult woman who had mild COVID-19 (a few samples of this study predate the infection). Cell type and time point are not known.

On this clonotype: Relative to the germline gene, one junction end is altered; a read error may explain this. The chain uses TRBV6-6 and TRBJ2-7, with 11 nucleotides matching TRBD2. Germline values: CDR1 MNHNY, CDR2 SVGAGI (reference sequence). The CDR3 is made up of 17 amino acids. CDR3 coding DNA: TGTGCCATCAGTTACTCGTTTAGCGGGGGGGCCTCCTACGAGCAGTACTTC. Its protein is CAISYSFSGGASYEQYF.

There are a few counts of this clonotype. This chain uses TRBV6-5 with TRBJ2-1; D remains unclear. Between the trimmed V and J ends, which lost 6 bases and 4 bases, there was a span of 4 bases. Germline V gene sequence: CDR1 MNHEY, CDR2 SVGAGI. The CDR3 length is 11 residues. CDR3 nucleotides: TGTGCCAGCAGGGTGTACAATGAGCAGTTCTTC. Protein product: CASRVYNEQFF.

This clonotype was observed a few times. The chain combines TRBV3-1 with TRBJ1-1; D gene uncertain. The CDR3 extends over 15 amino acids. Germline values: CDR1 LGHDT, CDR2 YNNKEL (reference sequence). With 1 base removed from V and 4 bases from J, the gap between germline ends came to 13 bases. CDR3 in DNA: TGTGCCAGCAGCCAAGGGGTGGGGTTGGGCACTGAAGCTTTCTTT. It codes for CASSQGVGLGTEAFF.

The rearrangement joins TRBV7-2 to TRBJ1-1; unclear D gene. Germline V lookup: CDR1 SGHTA, CDR2 FQGNSA. This CDR3 is built from 14 residues. V was cut by 2 bases and J by 1 base, with 8 bases left in between. DNA of the CDR3: TGTGCCAGCAGCTTAATCCTCTCGAACACTGAAGCTTTCTTT. As protein: CASSLILSNTEAFF.

This clonotype was seen a handful of times. The chain carries TRBV7-8 and TRBJ2-4; D is ambiguous. Germline loops: CDR1 SGHVS, CDR2 FQNEAQ. This CDR3 contains 18 residues. Trimming left V 1 base short and J 0 bases short, with 16 bases between. The CDR3, as DNA: TGTGCCAGCAGCTTAGGAGGAGTCGGACCCCTAGCCAAAAACATTCAGTACTTC. It encodes CASSLGGVGPLAKNIQYF.

V gene TRBV6-5 combines with J gene TRBJ1-5; TRBD1 might be the D (5 bases). CDR3 size: 13 residues. The germline gives CDR1 MNHEY, CDR2 SVGAGI. Trimming removed 6 bases at V and 6 bases at J, with 12 bases between. CDR3 DNA sequence: TGTGCCAGCAGACGACAGTTTGCTCAGCCCCAGCATTTT. It codes for CASRRQFAQPQHF.

In this sample, this clonotype turned up a few times. V gene TRBV23-1 combines with J gene TRBJ1-1, with D perhaps TRBD1 (5 bases). TRBV23-1 belongs to the ORF category, with a function that is uncertain. The length of the CDR3 is 12 residues. V was shortened by 4 bases and J by 11 bases, with 14 bases between the two germline ends. DNA for the CDR3: TGCGCCAGCAGTCTCTCGGGGCCGAGGGCTTTCTTT. The encoded protein is CASSLSGPRAFF.

The rearrangement uses TRBV27 and TRBJ2-1; D gene uncertain. The germline gives CDR1 MNHEY, CDR2 SMNVEV (reference sequence). This CDR3 comprises 13 residues. The germline V and J ends were trimmed by 0 bases and 8 bases, with 8 bases remaining between them. CDR3 nucleotides: TGTGCCAGCAGTTTATCGATACCATATGAGCAGTTCTTC. As protein: CASSLSIPYEQFF.

This clonotype was detected a few times. The chain links TRBV24-1 to TRBJ2-3; D is unclear. The V gene's germline CDR1 is KGHDR and CDR2 SFDVKD. CDR3 length: 13 amino acids. The V end lost 4 bases, the J end lost 4 bases, and 8 bases lay between the germline ends. CDR3 sequence reads: CATSERPADTQYF. In DNA, the CDR3 is TGTGCCACCAGTGAAAGGCCGGCAGATACGCAGTATTTT.

V and J are TRBV2 and TRBJ2-6; D unresolved. Germline loops: CDR1 SNHLY, CDR2 FYNNEI. CDR3 length equals 13 residues. Trimming removed 7 bases from V and 4 bases from J, with 8 bases in between. DNA of the CDR3: TGTGCCAGCAAAGCTTCAGGGGCCAACGTCCTGACTTTC. This translates into CASKASGANVLTF.